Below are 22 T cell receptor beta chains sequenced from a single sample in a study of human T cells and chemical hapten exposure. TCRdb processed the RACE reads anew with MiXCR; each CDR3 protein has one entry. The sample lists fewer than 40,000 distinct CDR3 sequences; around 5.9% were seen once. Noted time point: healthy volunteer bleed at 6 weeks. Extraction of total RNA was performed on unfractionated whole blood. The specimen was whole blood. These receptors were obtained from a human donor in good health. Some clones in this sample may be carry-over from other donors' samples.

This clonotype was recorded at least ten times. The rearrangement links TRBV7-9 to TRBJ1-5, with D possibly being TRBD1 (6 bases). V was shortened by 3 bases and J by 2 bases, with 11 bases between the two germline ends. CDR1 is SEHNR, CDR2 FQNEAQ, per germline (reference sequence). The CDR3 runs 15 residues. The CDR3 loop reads CASSFAAGGNQPQHF. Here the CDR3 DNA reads TGTGCCAGCAGCTTCGCTGCAGGGGGCAATCAGCCCCAGCATTTT.

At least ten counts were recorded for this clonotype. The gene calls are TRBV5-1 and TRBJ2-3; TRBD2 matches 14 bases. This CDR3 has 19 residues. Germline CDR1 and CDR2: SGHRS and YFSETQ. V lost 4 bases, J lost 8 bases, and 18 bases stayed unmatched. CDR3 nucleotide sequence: TGCGCCAGCAGCGTAGGACTAGCGGGGGGACCCCGGTTGGAGGTTACGCAGTATTTT. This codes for CASSVGLAGGPRLEVTQYF.

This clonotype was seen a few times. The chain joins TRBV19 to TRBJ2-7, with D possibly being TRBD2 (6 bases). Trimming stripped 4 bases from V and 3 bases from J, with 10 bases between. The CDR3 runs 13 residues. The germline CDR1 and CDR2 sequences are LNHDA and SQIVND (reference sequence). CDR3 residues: CASSRDFYYEQYF. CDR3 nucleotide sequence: TGTGCCAGTAGTAGGGACTTCTACTACGAGCAGTACTTC.

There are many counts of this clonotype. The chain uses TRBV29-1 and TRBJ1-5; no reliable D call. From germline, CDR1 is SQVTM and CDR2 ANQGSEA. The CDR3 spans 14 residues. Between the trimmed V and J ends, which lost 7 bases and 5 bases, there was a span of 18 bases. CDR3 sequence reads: CSATVGNGHQPQHF. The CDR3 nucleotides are TGCAGCGCCACTGTGGGGAATGGCCATCAGCCCCAGCATTTT.

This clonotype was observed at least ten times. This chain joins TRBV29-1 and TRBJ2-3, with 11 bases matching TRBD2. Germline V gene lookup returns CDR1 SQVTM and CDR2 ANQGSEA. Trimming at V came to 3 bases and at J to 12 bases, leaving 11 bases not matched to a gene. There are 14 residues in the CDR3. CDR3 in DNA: TGCAGCGTTGAGTTCGGTACTAGCGGGAGTGCACAGTATTTT. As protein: CSVEFGTSGSAQYF.

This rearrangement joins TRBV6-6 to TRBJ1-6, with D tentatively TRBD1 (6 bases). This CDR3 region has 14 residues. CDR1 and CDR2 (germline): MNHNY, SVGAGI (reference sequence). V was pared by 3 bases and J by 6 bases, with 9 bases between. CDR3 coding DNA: TGTGCCAGCAGTTATATAGGGGGTAATTCACCCCTCCACTTT. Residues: CASSYIGGNSPLHF.

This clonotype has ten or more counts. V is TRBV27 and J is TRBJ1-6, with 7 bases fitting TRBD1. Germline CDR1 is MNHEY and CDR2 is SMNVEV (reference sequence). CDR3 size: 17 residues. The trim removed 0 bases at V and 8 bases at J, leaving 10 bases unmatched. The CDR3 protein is CASSLSYRGEYDSPLHF. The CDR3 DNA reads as TGTGCCAGCAGTTTATCGTACAGGGGAGAATATGATTCACCCCTCCACTTT.

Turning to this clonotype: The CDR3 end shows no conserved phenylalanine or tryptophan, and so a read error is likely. The CDR3 DNA reads TGCAGCGTTGAAACCGGGATCACTGAAGCTTTCCTT. It translates to CSVETGITEAFL. The chain couples TRBV29-1 to TRBJ1-1; D uncertain. Deletions cut 2 bases from V and 4 bases from J, with 8 bases between. Germline assignment: CDR1 SQVTM and CDR2 ANQGSEA. There are 12 residues in the CDR3.

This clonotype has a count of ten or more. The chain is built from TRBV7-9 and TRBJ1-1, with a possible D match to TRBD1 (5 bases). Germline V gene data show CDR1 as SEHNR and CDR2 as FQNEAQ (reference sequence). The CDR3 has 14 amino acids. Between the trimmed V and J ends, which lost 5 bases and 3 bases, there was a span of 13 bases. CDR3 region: CASSNSGTHTEAFF. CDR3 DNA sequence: TGTGCCAGCAGCAATTCCGGGACCCACACTGAAGCTTTCTTT.

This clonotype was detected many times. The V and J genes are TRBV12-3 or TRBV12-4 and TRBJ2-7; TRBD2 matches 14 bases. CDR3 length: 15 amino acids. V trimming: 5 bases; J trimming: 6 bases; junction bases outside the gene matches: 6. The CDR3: CASSKGLAGVGEQYF. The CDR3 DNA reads TGTGCCAGCAGTAAGGGACTAGCGGGAGTTGGCGAGCAGTACTTC.

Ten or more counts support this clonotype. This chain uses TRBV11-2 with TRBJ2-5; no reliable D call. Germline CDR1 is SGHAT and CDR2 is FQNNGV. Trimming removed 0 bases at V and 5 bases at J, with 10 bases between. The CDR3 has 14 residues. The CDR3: CASSLDPTSETQYF. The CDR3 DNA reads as TGTGCCAGCAGCTTAGACCCCACGAGCGAGACCCAGTACTTC.

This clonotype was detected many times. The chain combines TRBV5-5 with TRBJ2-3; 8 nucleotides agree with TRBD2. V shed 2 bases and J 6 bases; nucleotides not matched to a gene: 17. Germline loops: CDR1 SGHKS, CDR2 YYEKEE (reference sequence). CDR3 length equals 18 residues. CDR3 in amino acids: CASSFLVAGTSEGDTQYF. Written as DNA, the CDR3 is TGTGCCAGCAGCTTTTTGGTAGCGGGGACTAGTGAGGGGGATACGCAGTATTTT. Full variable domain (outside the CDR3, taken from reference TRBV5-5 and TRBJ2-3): DAGVTQSPTHLIKTRGQQVTLRCSPISGHKSVSWYQQVLGQGPQFIFQYYEKEERGRGNFPDRFSARQFPNYSSELNVNALLLGDSALYLCASSFLVAGTSEGDTQYFGPGTRLTVL.

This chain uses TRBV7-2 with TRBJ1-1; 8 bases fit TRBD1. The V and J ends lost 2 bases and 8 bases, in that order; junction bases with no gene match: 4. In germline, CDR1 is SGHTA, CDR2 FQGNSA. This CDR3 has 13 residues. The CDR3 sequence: CASSLRRTGEAFF. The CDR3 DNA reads TGTGCCAGCAGCTTAAGAAGGACAGGGGAAGCTTTCTTT.

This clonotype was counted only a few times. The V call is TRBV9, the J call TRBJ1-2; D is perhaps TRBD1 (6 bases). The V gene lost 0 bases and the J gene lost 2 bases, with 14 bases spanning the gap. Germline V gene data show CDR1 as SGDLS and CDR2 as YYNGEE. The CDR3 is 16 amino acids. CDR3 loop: CASSVAAGELNYGYTF. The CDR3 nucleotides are TGTGCCAGCAGCGTAGCGGCAGGGGAACTCAACTATGGCTACACCTTC.

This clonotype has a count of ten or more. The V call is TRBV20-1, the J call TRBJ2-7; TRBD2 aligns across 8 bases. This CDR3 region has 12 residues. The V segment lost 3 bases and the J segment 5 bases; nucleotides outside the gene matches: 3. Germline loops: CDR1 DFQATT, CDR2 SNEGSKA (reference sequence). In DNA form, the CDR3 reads TGCAGTGCTAGGCGGGGGGTGGACGAGCAGTACTTC. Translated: CSARRGVDEQYF.

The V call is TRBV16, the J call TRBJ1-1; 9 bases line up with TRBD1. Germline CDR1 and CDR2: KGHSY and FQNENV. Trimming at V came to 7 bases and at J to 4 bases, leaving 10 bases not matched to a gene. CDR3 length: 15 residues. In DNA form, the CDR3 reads TGTGCCAGCATTCCGGACAGGGGAGATTTCACTGAAGCTTTCTTT. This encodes CASIPDRGDFTEAFF.

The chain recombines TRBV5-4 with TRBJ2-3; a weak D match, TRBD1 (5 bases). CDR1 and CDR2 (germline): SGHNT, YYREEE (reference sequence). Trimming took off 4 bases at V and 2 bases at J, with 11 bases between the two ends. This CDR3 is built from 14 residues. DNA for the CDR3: TGTGCCAGCAGCCCCCAGGGTCACACAGATACGCAGTATTTT. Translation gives CASSPQGHTDTQYF.

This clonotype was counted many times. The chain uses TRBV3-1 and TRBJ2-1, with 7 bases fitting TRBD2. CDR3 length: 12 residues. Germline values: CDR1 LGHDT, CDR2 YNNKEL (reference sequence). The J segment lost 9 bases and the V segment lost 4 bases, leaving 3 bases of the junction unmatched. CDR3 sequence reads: CASSPWGGEQFF. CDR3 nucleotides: TGTGCCAGCAGCCCATGGGGGGGTGAGCAGTTCTTC.

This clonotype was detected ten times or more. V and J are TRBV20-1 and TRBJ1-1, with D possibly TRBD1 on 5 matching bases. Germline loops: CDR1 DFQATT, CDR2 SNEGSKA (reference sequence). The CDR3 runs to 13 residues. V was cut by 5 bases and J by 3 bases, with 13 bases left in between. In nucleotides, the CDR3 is TGCAGTGCTCCCCGTGGGGACCACACTGAAGCTTTCTTT. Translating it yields CSAPRGDHTEAFF.

CDR3 loop: CASSVGFWDEAFF. CDR3 bases: TGTGCCAGCAGCGTAGGTTTCTGGGATGAAGCTTTCTTT. The gene calls are TRBV9 and TRBJ1-1; D is undetermined. The CDR3 is 13 residues long. V was clipped by 0 bases and J by 7 bases, with 10 bases between them. Germline V gives CDR1 SGDLS, CDR2 YYNGEE.

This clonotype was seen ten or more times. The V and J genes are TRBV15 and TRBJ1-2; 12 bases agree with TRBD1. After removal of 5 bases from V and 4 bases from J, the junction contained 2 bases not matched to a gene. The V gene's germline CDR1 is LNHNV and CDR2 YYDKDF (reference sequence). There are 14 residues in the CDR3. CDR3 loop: CATSGTGGSYGYTF. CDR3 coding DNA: TGTGCCACCAGCGGGACAGGGGGCTCCTATGGCTACACCTTC.

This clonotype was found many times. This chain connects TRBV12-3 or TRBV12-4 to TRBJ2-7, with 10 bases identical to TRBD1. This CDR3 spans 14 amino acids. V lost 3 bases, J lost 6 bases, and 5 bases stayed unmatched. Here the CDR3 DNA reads TGTGCCAGCAGTTTTAGGGGGACAGGGGCCGAGCAGTACTTC. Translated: CASSFRGTGAEQYF.